What follows is one T cell receptor beta chain and its context. A much larger clone is a single base away; this may be a read error. Time point: pre-sensitization, week 0. Described treatment: therapeutic diphenylcyclopropenone sensitization with weekly scalp DPC. The CDR3 runs 14 residues. Germline CDR1 reads LGHNA; CDR2 reads YSLEER. TCRdb analysed the RACE reads with MiXCR anew, one entry per CDR3 protein. The repertoire holds about 70,000 distinct CDR3 sequences, with approximately 9.9% as singletons. These data come from a study of human T cells and chemical hapten exposure. This TCR was recovered from a woman between 50 and 59 years old with alopecia areata. Some clones in this sample may be carry-over from other donors' samples. The genes are TRBV4-3 and TRBJ2-1; D perhaps matches TRBD1 (6 bases). Sequenced material: whole blood, taken in connection with sensitization to the hapten diphenylcyclopropenone (DPC). The chain's CDR3 is CAGSQDSGQSEQFF. In nucleotides, the CDR3 is TGCGCCGGCAGCCAAGATTCGGGACAATCTGAGCAGTTCTTC.